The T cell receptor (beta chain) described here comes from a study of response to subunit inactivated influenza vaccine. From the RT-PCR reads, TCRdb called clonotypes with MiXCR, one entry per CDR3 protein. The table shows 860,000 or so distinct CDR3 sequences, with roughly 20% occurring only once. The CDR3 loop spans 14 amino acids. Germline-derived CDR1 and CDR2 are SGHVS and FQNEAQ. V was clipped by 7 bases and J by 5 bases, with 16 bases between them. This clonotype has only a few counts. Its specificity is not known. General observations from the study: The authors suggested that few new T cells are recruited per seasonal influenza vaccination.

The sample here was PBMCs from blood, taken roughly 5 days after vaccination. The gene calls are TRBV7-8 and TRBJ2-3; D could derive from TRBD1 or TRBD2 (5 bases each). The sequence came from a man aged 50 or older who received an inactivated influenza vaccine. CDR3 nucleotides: TGTGCCAGCACGGGACCAGCCTGGATAGATACGCAGTATTTT. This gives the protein CASTGPAWIDTQYF.